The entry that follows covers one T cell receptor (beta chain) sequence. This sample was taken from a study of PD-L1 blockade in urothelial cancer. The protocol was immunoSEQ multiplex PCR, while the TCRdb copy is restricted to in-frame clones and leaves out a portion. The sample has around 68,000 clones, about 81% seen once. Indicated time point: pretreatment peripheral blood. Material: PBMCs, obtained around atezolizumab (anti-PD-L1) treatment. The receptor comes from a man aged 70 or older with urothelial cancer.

The CDR3 region is CASSGTQGRNTEAFF. The CDR3 coding sequence is TGCGCCAGCAGCGGGACACAGGGGAGGAACACTGAAGCTTTCTTT. This sequence joins TRBV5-1 and TRBJ1-1; TRBD1 agrees at 7 bases. The CDR3 covers 15 residues. CDR1 is SGHRS, CDR2 YFSETQ, per germline. Germline trimming cut 4 bases from V and 1 base from J; bases unmatched to any gene: 7.